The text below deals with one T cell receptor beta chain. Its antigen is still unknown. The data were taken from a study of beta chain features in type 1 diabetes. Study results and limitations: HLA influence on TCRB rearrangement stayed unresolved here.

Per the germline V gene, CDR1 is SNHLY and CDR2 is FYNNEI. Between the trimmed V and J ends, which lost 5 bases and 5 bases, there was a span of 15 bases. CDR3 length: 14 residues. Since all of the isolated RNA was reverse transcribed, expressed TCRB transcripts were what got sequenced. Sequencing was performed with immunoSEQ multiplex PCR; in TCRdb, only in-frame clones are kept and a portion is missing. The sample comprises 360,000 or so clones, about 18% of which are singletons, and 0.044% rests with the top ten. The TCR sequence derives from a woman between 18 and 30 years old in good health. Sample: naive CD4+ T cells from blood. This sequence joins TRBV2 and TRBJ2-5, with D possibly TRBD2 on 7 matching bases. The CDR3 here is CASSREGGVETQYF. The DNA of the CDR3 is TGTGCCAGCAGTAGGGAAGGGGGGGTGGAGACCCAGTACTTC.